This T cell receptor (beta chain) came from a study of blood T cells in healthy people across ages. Combining a sample-barcoded 5' primer with a J-beta primer mix, a second PCR ran for roughly 7 to 11 cycles. Each cDNA molecule received a tag from a template-switch adaptor that had 12 random nucleotides. The study obtained at least 3 million CDR3-containing paired-end reads from every sample. TCRdb re-called the 5' RACE reads with MiXCR, one entry per CDR3 protein. Counted here are more than 700,000 distinct CDR3 sequences, roughly 50% occurring once; the ten biggest clones make up 41%. The CDR3 has 14 residues. This clonotype showed up just once.

The receptor was isolated from an elderly man in good health. The specimen sequenced was blood. The chain joins TRBV12-1 to TRBJ2-5; the table names TRBD1, a call not compared with the DNA. The J call may be wrong; the DNA end is better matched by TRBJ2-7. TRBV12-1 is classified as a pseudogene. For the CDR3, the DNA is TGTGCCAGCAGCTGGGGACAGCCCCTGCTCGAGCAGTACTTC. Translated, it gives CASSWGQPLLEQYF.